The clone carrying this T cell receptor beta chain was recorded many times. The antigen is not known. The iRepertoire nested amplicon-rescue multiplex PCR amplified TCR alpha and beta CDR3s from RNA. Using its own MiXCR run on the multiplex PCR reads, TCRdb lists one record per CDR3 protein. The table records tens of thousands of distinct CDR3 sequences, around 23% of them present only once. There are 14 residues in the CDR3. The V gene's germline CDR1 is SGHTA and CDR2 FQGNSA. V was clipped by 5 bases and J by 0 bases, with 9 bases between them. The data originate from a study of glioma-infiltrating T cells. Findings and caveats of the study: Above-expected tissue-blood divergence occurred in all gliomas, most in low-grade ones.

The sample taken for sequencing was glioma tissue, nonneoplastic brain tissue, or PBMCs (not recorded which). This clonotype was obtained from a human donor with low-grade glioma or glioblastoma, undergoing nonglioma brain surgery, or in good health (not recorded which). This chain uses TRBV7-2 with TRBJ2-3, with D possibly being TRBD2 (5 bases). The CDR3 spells CASSHTRSTDTQYF. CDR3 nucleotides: TGTGCCAGCAGCCACACTAGGAGCACAGATACGCAGTATTTT.